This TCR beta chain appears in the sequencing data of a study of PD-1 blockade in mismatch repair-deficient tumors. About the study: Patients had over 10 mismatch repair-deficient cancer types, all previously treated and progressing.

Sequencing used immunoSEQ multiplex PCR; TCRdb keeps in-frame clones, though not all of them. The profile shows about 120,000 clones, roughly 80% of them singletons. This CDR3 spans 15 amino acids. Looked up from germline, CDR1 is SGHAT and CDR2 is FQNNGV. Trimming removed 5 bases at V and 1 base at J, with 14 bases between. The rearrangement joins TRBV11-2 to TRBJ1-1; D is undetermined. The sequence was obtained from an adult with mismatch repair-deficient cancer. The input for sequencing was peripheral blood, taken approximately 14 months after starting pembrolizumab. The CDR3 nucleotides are TGTGCCAGCAGCCCTTACCAAACTGGGAACACTGAAGCTTTCTTT. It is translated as CASSPYQTGNTEAFF.